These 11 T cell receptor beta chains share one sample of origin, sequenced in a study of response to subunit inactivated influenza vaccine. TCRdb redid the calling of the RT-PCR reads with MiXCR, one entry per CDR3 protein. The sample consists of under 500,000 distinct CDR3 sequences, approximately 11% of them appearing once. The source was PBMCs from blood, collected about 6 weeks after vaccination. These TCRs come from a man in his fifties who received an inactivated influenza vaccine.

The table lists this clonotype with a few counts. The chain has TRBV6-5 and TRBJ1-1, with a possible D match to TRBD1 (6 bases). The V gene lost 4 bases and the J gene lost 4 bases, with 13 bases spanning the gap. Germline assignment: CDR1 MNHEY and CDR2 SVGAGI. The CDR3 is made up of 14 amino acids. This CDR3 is CASSWKGQLTEAFF. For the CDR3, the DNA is TGTGCCAGCAGTTGGAAAGGACAGCTCACTGAAGCTTTCTTT.

The CDR3 DNA is TGTGCCAGCAGCCCGAGGCCGACGACAGGGCAAACTGAAGCTTTCTTT. Its protein product is CASSPRPTTGQTEAFF. The gene calls are TRBV7-2 and TRBJ1-1, with TRBD1 matching over 7 bases. Trimming cost V 5 bases and J 5 bases; bases outside gene matches: 14. Germline loops: CDR1 SGHTA, CDR2 FQGNSA. The CDR3 is 16 residues long. The full variable domain, rest sourced from reference TRBV7-2 and TRBJ1-1, is GAGVSQSPSNKVTEKGKDVELRCDPISGHTALYWYRQSLGQGLEFLIYFQGNSAPDKSGLPSDRFSAERTGGSVSTLTIQRTQQEDSAVYLCASSPRPTTGQTEAFFGQGTRLTVV.

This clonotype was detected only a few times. DNA of the CDR3: TGTGCCAGCCGGCGGAGCACCCGAAAAGAGACCCAGTACTTC. As protein: CASRRSTRKETQYF. The chain is built from TRBV6-2 or TRBV6-3 and TRBJ2-5, with D unresolved. The CDR3 totals 14 residues. V was trimmed by 8 bases and J by 3 bases, leaving 16 bases between them. The germline V gene encodes CDR1 MNHEY and CDR2 SVGEGT.

The CDR3 spells CASSLGQLATNEKLFF. The CDR3 nucleotides are TGTGCCAGCAGTTTGGGTCAGCTTGCAACTAATGAAAAACTGTTTTTT. The rearrangement joins TRBV12-3 or TRBV12-4 to TRBJ1-4; D is unclear. The V end lost 3 bases, the J end lost 0 bases, and 11 bases lay between the germline ends. CDR3 length equals 16 residues.

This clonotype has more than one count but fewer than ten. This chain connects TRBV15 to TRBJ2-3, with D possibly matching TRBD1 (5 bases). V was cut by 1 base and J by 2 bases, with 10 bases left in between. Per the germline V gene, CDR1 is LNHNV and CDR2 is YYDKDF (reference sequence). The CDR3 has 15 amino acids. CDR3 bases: TGTGCCACCAGCAGAGGGGGCGGATACACAGATACGCAGTATTTT. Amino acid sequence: CATSRGGGYTDTQYF.

The CDR3: CASSYLSEPSRTGELFF. The CDR3 DNA reads TGTGCCAGCAGTTACCTTAGCGAGCCCTCTCGGACCGGGGAGCTGTTTTTT. V gene TRBV6-5 combines with J gene TRBJ2-2; D might be TRBD2 (5 bases). Germline V CDR1 and CDR2: MNHEY, SVGAGI. The CDR3 consists of 17 residues. V was shortened by 2 bases and J by 5 bases, with 18 bases between the two germline ends.

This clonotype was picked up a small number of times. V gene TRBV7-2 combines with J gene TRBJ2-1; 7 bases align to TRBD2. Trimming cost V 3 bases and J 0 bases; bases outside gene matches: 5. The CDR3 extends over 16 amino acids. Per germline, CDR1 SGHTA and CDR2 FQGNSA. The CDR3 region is CASSLGGRPSYNEQFF. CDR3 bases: TGTGCCAGCAGCTTGGGGGGGAGGCCCTCCTACAATGAGCAGTTCTTC.

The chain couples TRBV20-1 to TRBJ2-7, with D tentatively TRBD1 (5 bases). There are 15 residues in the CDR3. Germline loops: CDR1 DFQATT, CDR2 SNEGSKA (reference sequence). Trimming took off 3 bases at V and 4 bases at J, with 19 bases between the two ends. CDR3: CSASGPTAFRYEQYF. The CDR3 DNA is TGCAGTGCTAGTGGCCCGACAGCCTTTAGGTACGAGCAGTACTTC.

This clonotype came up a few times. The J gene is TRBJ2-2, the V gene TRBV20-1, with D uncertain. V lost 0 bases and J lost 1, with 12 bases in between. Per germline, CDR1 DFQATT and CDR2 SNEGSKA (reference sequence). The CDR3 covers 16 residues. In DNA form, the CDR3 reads TGCAGTGCTAGAGATTTGAGGAATGGGAACACCGGGGAGCTGTTTTTT. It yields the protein CSARDLRNGNTGELFF.

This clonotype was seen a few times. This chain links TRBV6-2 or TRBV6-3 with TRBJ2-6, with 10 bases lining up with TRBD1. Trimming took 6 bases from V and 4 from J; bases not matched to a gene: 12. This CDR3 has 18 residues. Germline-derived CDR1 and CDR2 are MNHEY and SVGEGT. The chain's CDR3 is CASRPGTGVSSGANVLTF. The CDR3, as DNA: TGTGCCAGCAGACCCGGGACAGGGGTGTCCTCCGGGGCCAACGTCCTGACTTTC.

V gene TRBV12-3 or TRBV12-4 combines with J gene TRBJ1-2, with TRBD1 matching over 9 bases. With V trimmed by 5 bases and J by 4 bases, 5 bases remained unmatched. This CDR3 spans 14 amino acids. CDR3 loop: CASSPGQGPYGYTF. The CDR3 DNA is TGTGCCAGCAGTCCGGGACAGGGACCCTATGGCTACACCTTC.